The rows below give T cell receptor beta chains drawn from one sample of a study of beta chain features in type 1 diabetes. Only in-frame clones appear in the TCRdb table, and some are missing; sequencing was by immunoSEQ multiplex PCR. The repertoire includes over 300,000 clones, roughly 9% of them detected once, and 1% sits in the top ten. The specimen was central memory CD4+ T cells from blood. These receptors were collected from a man under 40 with type 1 diabetes. Both conserved end residues are trimmed from each CDR3. Each record gives: V gene, J gene, CDR3 protein.

v_gene: TRBV9; j_gene: TRBJ2-3; CDR3aa: ASSSSPRGDTQY
v_gene: TRBV7-2; j_gene: TRBJ1-1; CDR3aa: ASSTSPGNGGAF
v_gene: TRBV5-6; j_gene: TRBJ1-6; CDR3aa: ASSLDSSYNSPLH
v_gene: TRBV2; j_gene: TRBJ2-1; CDR3aa: ASGDRVNNEQF
v_gene: TRBV6-1; j_gene: TRBJ2-5; CDR3aa: ASSENWSGRTQY
v_gene: TRBV18; j_gene: TRBJ2-3; CDR3aa: ASSPALLSTDTQY
v_gene: TRBV30; j_gene: TRBJ2-7; CDR3aa: AWKQVRGSYEQY
v_gene: TRBV19; j_gene: TRBJ2-5; CDR3aa: ASSIRQPNGETQY
v_gene: TRBV9; j_gene: TRBJ1-4; CDR3aa: ASSARVEGEKLF
v_gene: TRBV5-1; j_gene: TRBJ2-7; CDR3aa: ASSTLPGQSYEQY
v_gene: TRBV10-3; j_gene: TRBJ1-1; CDR3aa: AIRDKNTEAF
v_gene: TRBV7-2; j_gene: TRBJ2-2; CDR3aa: ASSSASYSGVTGELF
v_gene: TRBV5-6; j_gene: TRBJ2-7; CDR3aa: ASSRGTSEQY
v_gene: TRBV9; j_gene: TRBJ1-6; CDR3aa: ASSAWTDISPLH
v_gene: TRBV7-9; j_gene: TRBJ2-7; CDR3aa: ASSPRPEPQYEQY